This is a list of T cell receptor beta chains from one sample in a study of T-cell reconstitution after alpha-beta-depleted transplantation in children. TCRdb passed the PCR reads through MiXCR, listing each CDR3 protein once. The sample lists about a million distinct CDR3 sequences; roughly 29% were seen once. Sequences were derived from PBMCs, mostly from graft donor cells, sampled 360 days after TCRalphabeta/CD19-depleted stem cell transplant. The source is a boy under three years old who had a stem cell transplant for SCID, so the T cells may come from the graft donor. CDR3s include the opening cysteine and the closing phenylalanine or tryptophan. D genes are given only for firm matches. Some rows have no size entry. The others give once, few or many, or a class for an expanded clone.

clone_size	v_call	j_call	d_call	cdr3_aa	cdr3_nt
few	TRBV27	TRBJ2-7	TRBD1	CASSNRDRYEQYF	TGTGCCAGCAGTAACCGGGACAGATACGAGCAGTACTTC
-	TRBV4-1	TRBJ2-2	-	CASSQEEGGWNTGELFF	TGCGCCAGCAGCCAAGAGGAGGGCGGATGGAACACCGGGGAGCTGTTTTTT
-	TRBV2	TRBJ2-3	TRBD2	CALVRGGPNTQYF	TGTGCCCTCGTACGGGGGGGACCAAATACGCAGTATTTT
few	TRBV28	TRBJ2-2	-	CASSGFSTGELFF	TGTGCCAGCAGTGGCTTCAGCACCGGGGAGCTGTTTTTT
-	TRBV7-2	TRBJ1-2	-	CASSLSPPGVNYGYTF	TGTGCCAGCAGCTTGAGTCCTCCGGGGGTTAACTATGGCTACACCTTC
-	TRBV28	TRBJ1-5	-	CASSIITGTPSNQPQHF	TGTGCCAGCAGCATTATCACCGGGACACCGTCCAATCAGCCCCAGCATTTT
-	TRBV6-1	TRBJ1-1	-	CASKIRQSLGSNTEAFF	TGTGCCAGCAAAATTAGGCAGAGCTTGGGATCGAACACTGAAGCTTTCTTT
-	TRBV30	TRBJ2-3	-	CAWSVYGGSTDTQYF	TGTGCCTGGAGTGTATATGGCGGCTCCACAGATACGCAGTATTTT
few	TRBV4-3	TRBJ2-1	-	CASSRHARPPERSSYNEQFF	TGCGCCAGCAGCCGTCACGCCAGGCCCCCTGAGCGGAGCTCCTACAATGAGCAGTTCTTC
many	TRBV5-1	TRBJ2-2	-	CASSRINTGELFF	TGTGCCAGCAGCCGGATAAACACCGGGGAGCTGTTTTTT
-	TRBV15	TRBJ2-1	-	CATSRDTESWGEQFF	TGTGCCACCAGCAGGGACACCGAATCGTGGGGGGAGCAGTTCTTC
few	TRBV9	TRBJ2-2	TRBD2	CASSVPELAGDTGELFF	TGTGCCAGCAGCGTTCCCGAATTAGCGGGCGACACCGGGGAGCTGTTTTTT
-	TRBV12-3/TRBV12-4	TRBJ1-5	-	CASSPRDGNNQPQHF	TGTGCCAGCAGTCCTCGGGACGGAAACAATCAGCCCCAGCATTTT
few	TRBV6-5	TRBJ2-7	-	CASKNIYEQYF	TGTGCCAGCAAAAACATCTACGAGCAGTACTTC
-	TRBV7-9	TRBJ2-7	-	CASSLGYRAYEQYF	TGTGCCAGCAGCTTAGGTTACAGGGCCTACGAGCAGTACTTC
-	TRBV28	TRBJ2-1	-	CASRGGLIKEQFF	TGTGCCAGCAGGGGAGGACTGATTAAGGAGCAGTTCTTC
few	TRBV7-9	TRBJ1-2	-	CASSLAEGRGYGYTF	TGTGCCAGCAGCTTAGCGGAGGGGCGCGGCTATGGCTACACCTTC
-	TRBV5-1	TRBJ1-1	-	CASSPLQGQLNTEAFF	TGCGCCAGCAGCCCCCTCCAAGGACAGTTGAACACTGAAGCTTTCTTT
-	TRBV15	TRBJ2-2	-	CATSPRGNGGELFF	TGTGCCACCAGCCCCAGAGGAAATGGCGGGGAGCTGTTTTTT
-	TRBV7-2	TRBJ2-1	TRBD1	CASSLETGYNNEQFF	TGTGCCAGCAGCTTAGAGACAGGGTACAACAATGAGCAGTTCTTC
-	TRBV7-8	TRBJ1-1	TRBD1	CASSPGQGPTEAFF	TGTGCCAGCAGCCCGGGACAGGGTCCCACTGAAGCTTTCTTT
many	TRBV9	TRBJ2-3	TRBD2	CASSEIAGNTDTQYF	TGTGCCAGCAGCGAAATAGCGGGCAACACAGATACGCAGTATTTT
-	TRBV27	TRBJ1-5	-	CASSKTGNQPQHF	TGTGCCAGCAGTAAGACAGGTAATCAGCCCCAGCATTTT
many	TRBV12-3/TRBV12-4	TRBJ2-7	TRBD1	CASSLRGPYEQYF	TGTGCCAGCAGCCTAAGGGGGCCGTACGAGCAGTACTTC
-	TRBV12-3/TRBV12-4	TRBJ1-1	-	CASRGGANTEAFF	TGTGCCAGCCGTGGGGGGGCTAACACTGAAGCTTTCTTT
-	TRBV9	TRBJ2-2	-	CASILPSPPPAPSTGELFF	TGTGCCAGCATCCTCCCTTCCCCCCCACCTGCCCCGAGCACCGGGGAGCTGTTTTTT
many	TRBV20-1	TRBJ2-7	TRBD1	CSATGTAYEQYF	TGCAGTGCTACCGGGACAGCCTACGAGCAGTACTTC
few	TRBV2	TRBJ2-5	TRBD1	CASRYTGGQETQYF	TGTGCCAGCAGGTACACAGGGGGCCAAGAGACCCAGTACTTC
few	TRBV10-3	TRBJ2-2	TRBD2	CAISFSGEYTGELFF	TGTGCCATCAGTTTTAGCGGGGAATACACCGGGGAGCTGTTTTTT
few	TRBV5-1	TRBJ2-3	-	CASSFQAKTDTQYF	TGCGCCAGCAGCTTTCAGGCGAAGACAGATACGCAGTATTTT
-	TRBV12-3/TRBV12-4	TRBJ2-5	-	CASSTRRNQETQYF	TGTGCCAGCAGTACTAGACGCAACCAAGAGACCCAGTACTTC
-	TRBV9	TRBJ1-1	TRBD1	CASSLMTGSDTEAFF	TGTGCCAGCAGCTTAATGACAGGGTCGGACACTGAAGCTTTCTTT
few	TRBV10-3	TRBJ2-5	TRBD1	CAISDRGKTQYF	TGTGCCATCAGTGACAGGGGGAAGACCCAGTACTTC
-	TRBV10-3	TRBJ2-7	TRBD1	CAIKAGTGGIDEQYF	TGTGCCATCAAAGCCGGGACAGGGGGCATCGACGAGCAGTACTTC
-	TRBV20-1	TRBJ2-2	-	CSAGRRPGELFF	TGCAGTGCGGGACGAAGGCCCGGGGAGCTGTTTTTT
few	TRBV4-1	TRBJ2-5	-	CASSPLGGAVQETQYF	TGCGCCAGCAGCCCGCTTGGGGGGGCCGTCCAAGAGACCCAGTACTTC
-	TRBV27	TRBJ2-7	-	CASSLWAGSYEQYF	TGTGCCAGCAGTTTATGGGCAGGCTCCTACGAGCAGTACTTC
few	TRBV28	TRBJ2-3	-	CASSLIGYSTDTQYF	TGTGCCAGCAGTCTCATAGGGTATAGCACAGATACGCAGTATTTT
-	TRBV13	TRBJ2-7	-	CASSPSTRPFYEQYF	TGTGCCAGCAGCCCCTCCACTAGACCATTTTACGAGCAGTACTTC
few	TRBV29-1	TRBJ1-2	-	CSVVGSVYGYTF	TGCAGCGTTGTCGGCAGTGTCTATGGCTACACCTTC
-	TRBV29-1	TRBJ1-1	-	CSVDRPDTEAFF	TGCAGCGTTGACAGACCCGACACTGAAGCTTTCTTT
few	TRBV12-3/TRBV12-4	TRBJ2-5	-	CASTPVFRERGTQYF	TGTGCCAGCACCCCCGTATTTAGGGAAAGAGGGACCCAGTACTTC
-	TRBV4-2	TRBJ2-5	TRBD2	CASSPGVLAGLKQETQYF	TGTGCCAGCAGCCCAGGGGTCCTAGCGGGGTTAAAACAAGAGACCCAGTACTTC